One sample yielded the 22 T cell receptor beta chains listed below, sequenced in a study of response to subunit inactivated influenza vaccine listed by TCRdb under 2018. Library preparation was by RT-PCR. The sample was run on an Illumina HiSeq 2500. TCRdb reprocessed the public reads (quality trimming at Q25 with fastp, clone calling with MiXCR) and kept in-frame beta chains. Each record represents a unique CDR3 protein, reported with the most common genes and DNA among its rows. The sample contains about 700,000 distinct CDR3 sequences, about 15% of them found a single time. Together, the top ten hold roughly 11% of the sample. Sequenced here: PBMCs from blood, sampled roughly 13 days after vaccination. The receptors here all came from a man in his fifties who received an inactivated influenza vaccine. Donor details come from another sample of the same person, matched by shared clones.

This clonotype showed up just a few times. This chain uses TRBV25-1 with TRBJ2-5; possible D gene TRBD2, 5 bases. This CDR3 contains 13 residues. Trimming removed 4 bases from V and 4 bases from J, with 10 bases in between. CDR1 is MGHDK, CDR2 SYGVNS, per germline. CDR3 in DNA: TGTGCCAGCAGTGTGTCAGAGGGAGAGACCCAGTACTTC. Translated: CASSVSEGETQYF.

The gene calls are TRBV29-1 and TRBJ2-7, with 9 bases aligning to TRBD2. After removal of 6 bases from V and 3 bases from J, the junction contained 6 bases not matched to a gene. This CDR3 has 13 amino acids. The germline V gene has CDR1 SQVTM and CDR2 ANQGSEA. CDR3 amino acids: CSVATSGNYEQYF. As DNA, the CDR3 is TGCAGCGTGGCGACTAGCGGCAACTACGAGCAGTACTTC.

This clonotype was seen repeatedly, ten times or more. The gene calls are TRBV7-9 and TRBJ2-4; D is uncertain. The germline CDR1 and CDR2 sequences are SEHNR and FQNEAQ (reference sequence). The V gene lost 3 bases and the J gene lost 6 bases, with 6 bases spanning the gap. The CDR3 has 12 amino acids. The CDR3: CASSLTGNIQYF. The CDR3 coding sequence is TGTGCCAGCAGCTTGACGGGAAACATTCAGTACTTC.

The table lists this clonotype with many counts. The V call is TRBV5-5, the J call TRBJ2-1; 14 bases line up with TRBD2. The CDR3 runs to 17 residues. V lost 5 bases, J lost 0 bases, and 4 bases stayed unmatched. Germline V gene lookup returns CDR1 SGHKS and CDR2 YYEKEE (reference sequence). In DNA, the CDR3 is TGTGCCAGCAGTTACGGGACTAGCGGGGGCTCCTACAATGAGCAGTTCTTC. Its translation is CASSYGTSGGSYNEQFF.

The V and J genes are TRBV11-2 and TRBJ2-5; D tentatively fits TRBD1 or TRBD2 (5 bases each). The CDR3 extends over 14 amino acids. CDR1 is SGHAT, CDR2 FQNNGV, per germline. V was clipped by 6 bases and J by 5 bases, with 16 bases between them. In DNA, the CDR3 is TGTGCCAGCAGTCGGGGCATGGTAGTGGAGACCCAGTACTTC. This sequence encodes CASSRGMVVETQYF.

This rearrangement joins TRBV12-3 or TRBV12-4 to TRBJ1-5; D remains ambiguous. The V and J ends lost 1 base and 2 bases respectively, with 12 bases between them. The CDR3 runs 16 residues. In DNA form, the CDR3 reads TGTGCCAGCAGTTTAGAAATTGGTGGCGGCAATCAGCCCCAGCATTTT. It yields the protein CASSLEIGGGNQPQHF.

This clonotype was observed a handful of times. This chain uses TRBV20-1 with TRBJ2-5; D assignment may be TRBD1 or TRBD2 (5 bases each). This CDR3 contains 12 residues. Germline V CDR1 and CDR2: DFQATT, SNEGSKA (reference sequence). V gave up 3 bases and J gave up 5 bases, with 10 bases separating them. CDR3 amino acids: CSASEGLETQYF. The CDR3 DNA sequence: TGCAGTGCTAGCGAGGGGCTGGAGACCCAGTACTTC.

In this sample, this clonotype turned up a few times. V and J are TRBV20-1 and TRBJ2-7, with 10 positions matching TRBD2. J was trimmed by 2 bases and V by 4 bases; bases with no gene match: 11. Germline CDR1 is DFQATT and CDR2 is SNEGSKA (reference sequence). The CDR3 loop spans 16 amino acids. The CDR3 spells CSAKDPIAGGPYEQYF. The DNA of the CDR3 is TGCAGTGCTAAAGACCCTATAGCGGGGGGCCCCTACGAGCAGTACTTC.

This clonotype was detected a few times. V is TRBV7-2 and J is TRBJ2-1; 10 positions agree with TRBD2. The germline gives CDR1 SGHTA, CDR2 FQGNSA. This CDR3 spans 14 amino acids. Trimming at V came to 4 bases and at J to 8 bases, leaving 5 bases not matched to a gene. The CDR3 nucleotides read TGTGCCAGCAGCTATTACGGGACTAGCGATGAGCAGTTCTTC. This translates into CASSYYGTSDEQFF. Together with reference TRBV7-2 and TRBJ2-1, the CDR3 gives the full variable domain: GAGVSQSPSNKVTEKGKDVELRCDPISGHTALYWYRQSLGQGLEFLIYFQGNSAPDKSGLPSDRFSAERTGGSVSTLTIQRTQQEDSAVYLCASSYYGTSDEQFFGPGTRLTVL.

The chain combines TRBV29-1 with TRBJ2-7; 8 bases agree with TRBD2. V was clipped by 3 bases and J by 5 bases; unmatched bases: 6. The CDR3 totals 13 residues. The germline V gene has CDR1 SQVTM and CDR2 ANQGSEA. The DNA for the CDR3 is TGCAGCGTTGACGGCGGGAGGCGGAACGAGCAGTACTTC. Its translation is CSVDGGRRNEQYF.

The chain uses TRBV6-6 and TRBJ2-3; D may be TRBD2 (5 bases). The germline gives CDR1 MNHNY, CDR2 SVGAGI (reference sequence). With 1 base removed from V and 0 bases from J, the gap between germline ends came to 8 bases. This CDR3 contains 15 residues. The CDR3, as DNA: TGTGCCAGCAGTTACTTTGGACTGAGCACAGATACGCAGTATTTT. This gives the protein CASSYFGLSTDTQYF.

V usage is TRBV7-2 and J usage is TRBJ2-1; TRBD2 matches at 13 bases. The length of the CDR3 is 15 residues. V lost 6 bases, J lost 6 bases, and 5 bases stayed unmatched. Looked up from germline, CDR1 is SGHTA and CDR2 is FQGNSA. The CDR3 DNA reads TGTGCCAGCAGTCGAGGGACTAGCGGGACCAATGAGCAGTTCTTC. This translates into CASSRGTSGTNEQFF.

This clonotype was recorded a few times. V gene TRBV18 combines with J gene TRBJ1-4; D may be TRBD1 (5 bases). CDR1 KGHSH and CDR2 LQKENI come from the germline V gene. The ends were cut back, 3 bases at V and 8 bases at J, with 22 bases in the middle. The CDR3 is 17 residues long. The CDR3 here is CASSPAVSQGSWEKLFF. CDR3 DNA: TGTGCCAGCTCACCCGCCGTGTCGCAGGGTTCTTGGGAAAAACTGTTTTTT. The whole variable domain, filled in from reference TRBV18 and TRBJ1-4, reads NAGVMQNPRHLVRRRGQEARLRCSPMKGHSHVYWYRQLPEEGLKFMVYLQKENIIDESGMPKERFSAEFPKEGPSILRIQQVVRGDSAAYFCASSPAVSQGSWEKLFFGSGTQLSVL.

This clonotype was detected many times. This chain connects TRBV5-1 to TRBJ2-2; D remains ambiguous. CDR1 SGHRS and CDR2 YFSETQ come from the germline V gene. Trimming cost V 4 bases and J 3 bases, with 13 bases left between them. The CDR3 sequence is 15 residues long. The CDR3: CASSRTEIDTGELFF. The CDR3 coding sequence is TGCGCCAGCAGCCGCACGGAGATAGACACCGGGGAGCTGTTTTTT.

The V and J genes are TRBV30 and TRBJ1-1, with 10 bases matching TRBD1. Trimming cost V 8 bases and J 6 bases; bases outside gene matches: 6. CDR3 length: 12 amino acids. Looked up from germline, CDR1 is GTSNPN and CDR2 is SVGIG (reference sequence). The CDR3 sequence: CAGDRGTAEAFF. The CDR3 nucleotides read TGTGCCGGGGACAGGGGTACGGCTGAAGCTTTCTTT.

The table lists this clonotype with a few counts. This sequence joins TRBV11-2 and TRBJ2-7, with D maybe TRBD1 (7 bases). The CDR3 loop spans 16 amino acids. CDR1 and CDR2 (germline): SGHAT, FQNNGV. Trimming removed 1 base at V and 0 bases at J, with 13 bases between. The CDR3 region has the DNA TGTGCCAGCAGCTTAGGGCAGGGGGGTTTCTCCTACGAGCAGTACTTC. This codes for CASSLGQGGFSYEQYF.

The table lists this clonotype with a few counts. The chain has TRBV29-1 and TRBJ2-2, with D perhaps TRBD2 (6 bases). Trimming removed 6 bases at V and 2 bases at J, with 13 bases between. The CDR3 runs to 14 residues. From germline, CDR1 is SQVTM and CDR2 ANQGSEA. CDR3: CSVATGANTGELFF. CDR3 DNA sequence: TGCAGCGTGGCAACGGGAGCTAACACCGGGGAGCTGTTTTTT.

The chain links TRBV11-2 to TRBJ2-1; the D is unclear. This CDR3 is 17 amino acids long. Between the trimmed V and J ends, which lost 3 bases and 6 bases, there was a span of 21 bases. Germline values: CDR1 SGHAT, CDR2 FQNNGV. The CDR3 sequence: CASSFSMGGRMLNEQFF. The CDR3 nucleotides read TGTGCCAGCAGCTTTTCTATGGGTGGGCGAATGCTCAATGAGCAGTTCTTC.

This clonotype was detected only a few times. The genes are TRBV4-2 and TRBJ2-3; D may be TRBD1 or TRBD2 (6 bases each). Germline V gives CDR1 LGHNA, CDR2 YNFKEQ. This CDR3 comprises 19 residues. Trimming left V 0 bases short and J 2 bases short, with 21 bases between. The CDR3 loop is CASSQDETGAGDFTDTQYF. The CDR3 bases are TGTGCCAGCAGCCAAGATGAGACGGGGGCGGGTGATTTCACAGATACGCAGTATTTT.

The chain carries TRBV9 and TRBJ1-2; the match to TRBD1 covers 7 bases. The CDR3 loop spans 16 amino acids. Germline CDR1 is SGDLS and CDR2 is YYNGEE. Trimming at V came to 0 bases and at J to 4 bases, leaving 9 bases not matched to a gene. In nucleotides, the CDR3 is TGTGCCAGCAGCGTAGAGGGGGGACAGTCCTCCTATGGCTACACCTTC. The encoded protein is CASSVEGGQSSYGYTF.

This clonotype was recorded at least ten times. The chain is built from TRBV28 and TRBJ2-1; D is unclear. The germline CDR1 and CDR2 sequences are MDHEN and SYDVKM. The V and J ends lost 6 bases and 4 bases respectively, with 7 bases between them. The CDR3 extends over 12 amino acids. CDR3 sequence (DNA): TGTGCCAGCAGGGCGACGTACAATGAGCAGTTCTTC. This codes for CASRATYNEQFF.

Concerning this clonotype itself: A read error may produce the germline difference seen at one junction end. The chain's CDR3 is CASSNPSTHTQYF. The CDR3 DNA is TGTGCCAGCAGCAACCCTAGCACACATACGCAGTATTTT. The chain carries TRBV7-9 and TRBJ2-3; the D gene is possibly TRBD2 (5 bases). The length of the CDR3 is 13 residues. The V gene's germline CDR1 is SEHNR and CDR2 FQNEAQ (reference sequence).